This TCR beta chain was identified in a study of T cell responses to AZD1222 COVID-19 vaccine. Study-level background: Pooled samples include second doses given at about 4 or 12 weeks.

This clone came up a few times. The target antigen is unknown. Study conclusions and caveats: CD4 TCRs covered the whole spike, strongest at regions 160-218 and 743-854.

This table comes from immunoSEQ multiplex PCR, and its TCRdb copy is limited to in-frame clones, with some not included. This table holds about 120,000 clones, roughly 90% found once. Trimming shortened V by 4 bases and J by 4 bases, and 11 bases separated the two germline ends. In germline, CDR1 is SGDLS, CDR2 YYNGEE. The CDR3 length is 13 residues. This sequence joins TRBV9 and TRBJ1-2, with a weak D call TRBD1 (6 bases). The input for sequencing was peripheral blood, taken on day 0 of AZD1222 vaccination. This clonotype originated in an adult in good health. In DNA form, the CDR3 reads TGTGCCAGCAGCCCACCGACAGGCTATGGCTACACCTTC. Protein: CASSPPTGYGYTF.